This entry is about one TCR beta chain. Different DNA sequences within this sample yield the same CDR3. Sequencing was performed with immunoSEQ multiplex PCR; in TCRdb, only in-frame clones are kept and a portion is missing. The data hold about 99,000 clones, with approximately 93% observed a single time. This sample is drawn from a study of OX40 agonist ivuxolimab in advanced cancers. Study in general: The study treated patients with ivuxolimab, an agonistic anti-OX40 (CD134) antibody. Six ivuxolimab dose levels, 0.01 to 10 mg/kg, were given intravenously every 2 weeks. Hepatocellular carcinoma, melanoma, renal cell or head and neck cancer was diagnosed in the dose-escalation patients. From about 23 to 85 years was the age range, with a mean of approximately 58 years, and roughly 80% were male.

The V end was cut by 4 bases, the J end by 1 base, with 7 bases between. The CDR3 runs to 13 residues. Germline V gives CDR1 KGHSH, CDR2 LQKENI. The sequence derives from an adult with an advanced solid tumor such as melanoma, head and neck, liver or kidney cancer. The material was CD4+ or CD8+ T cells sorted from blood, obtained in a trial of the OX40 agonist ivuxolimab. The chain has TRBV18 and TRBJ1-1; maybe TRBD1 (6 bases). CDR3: CASSRGQNTEAFF. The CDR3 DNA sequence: TGTGCCAGCTCACGGGGACAGAACACTGAAGCTTTCTTT.